These T cell receptor beta chains were read from a single sample in a study of T cell responses to AZD1222 COVID-19 vaccine. Sequenced by immunoSEQ multiplex PCR; TCRdb stores in-frame clones only, minus some. This table has 75,000 to 85,000 clones, 60% to 85% appearing once. This material consisted of peripheral blood, taken 28 days after the second dose of the MenACWY control vaccine. The receptor source for this set is an adult who received the MenACWY meningococcal vaccine as a control. Both conserved end residues are part of each CDR3. A D gene is named only where the DNA matches it firmly. Clone size is stated in some rows and not others, as once, few, many or a class when expanded.

D gene: NA
CDR3 length: 13
clone size: NA
V gene: TRBV7-2
J gene: TRBJ1-3
CDR3 protein: CASSYRPGNTIYF
CDR3 DNA: TGTGCCAGCAGTTACCGGCCTGGAAACACCATATATTTT

D gene: NA
CDR3 length: 18
clone size: NA
V gene: TRBV7-8
J gene: TRBJ1-1
CDR3 protein: CASSLSSGTGIMNTEAFF
CDR3 DNA: TGTGCCAGCAGCTTATCGTCCGGCACAGGGATAATGAACACTGAAGCTTTCTTT

D gene: NA
CDR3 length: 15
clone size: NA
V gene: TRBV6-1
J gene: TRBJ1-1
CDR3 protein: CASSDRTVRDTEAFF
CDR3 DNA: TGTGCCAGCAGTGATCGGACTGTCCGGGACACTGAAGCTTTCTTT

D gene: TRBD1
CDR3 length: 16
clone size: NA
V gene: TRBV5-1
J gene: TRBJ1-2
CDR3 protein: CASSLAPRGREYGYTF
CDR3 DNA: TGCGCCAGCAGCCTAGCGCCGAGGGGGCGCGAATATGGCTACACCTTC

D gene: TRBD1
CDR3 length: 13
clone size: once
V gene: TRBV2
J gene: TRBJ1-5
CDR3 protein: CASSGGAYQPQHF
CDR3 DNA: TGTGCCTCCTCAGGGGGGGCATATCAGCCCCAGCATTTT

D gene: TRBD1
CDR3 length: 15
clone size: NA
V gene: TRBV9
J gene: TRBJ1-2
CDR3 protein: CASSSTGGSNYGYTF
CDR3 DNA: TGTGCCAGCAGCTCAACAGGGGGCAGCAACTATGGCTACACCTTC

D gene: NA
CDR3 length: 18
clone size: few
V gene: TRBV6-1
J gene: TRBJ2-6
CDR3 protein: CASSERASYRAGANVLTF
CDR3 DNA: TGTGCCAGCAGTGAAAGGGCCTCCTATAGGGCTGGGGCCAACGTCCTGACTTTC

D gene: TRBD1
CDR3 length: 14
clone size: once
V gene: TRBV6-5
J gene: TRBJ1-5
CDR3 protein: CASRRTGLNQPQHF
CDR3 DNA: TGTGCCAGCAGGAGGACAGGCCTGAATCAGCCCCAGCATTTT

D gene: TRBD2
CDR3 length: 15
clone size: NA
V gene: TRBV2
J gene: TRBJ2-2
CDR3 protein: CASSGSGRARGELFF
CDR3 DNA: TGTGCCAGCAGTGGAAGCGGGAGGGCCCGCGGGGAGCTGTTTTTT

D gene: NA
CDR3 length: 17
clone size: once
V gene: TRBV19
J gene: TRBJ2-2
CDR3 protein: CASSAITGRGFTGELFF
CDR3 DNA: TGTGCCAGTAGTGCCATTACCGGACGGGGATTCACCGGGGAGCTGTTTTTT

D gene: TRBD1
CDR3 length: 15
clone size: NA
V gene: TRBV5-6
J gene: TRBJ2-7
CDR3 protein: CASSSLGTGGYEQYF
CDR3 DNA: TGTGCCAGCAGCTCCTTAGGGACAGGGGGCTACGAGCAGTACTTC

D gene: NA
CDR3 length: 15
clone size: NA
V gene: TRBV6-5
J gene: TRBJ1-3
CDR3 protein: CASSYYAGSGNTIYF
CDR3 DNA: TGTGCCAGCAGTTACTACGCTGGTTCTGGAAACACCATATATTTT

D gene: NA
CDR3 length: 14
clone size: NA
V gene: TRBV28
J gene: TRBJ2-7
CDR3 protein: CASRPSGTTYEQYF
CDR3 DNA: TGTGCCAGCAGACCAAGCGGGACAACCTACGAGCAGTACTTC

D gene: NA
CDR3 length: 13
clone size: NA
V gene: TRBV27
J gene: TRBJ2-7
CDR3 protein: CASKGDQPYEQYF
CDR3 DNA: TGTGCCAGCAAGGGAGACCAACCCTACGAGCAGTACTTC

D gene: TRBD2
CDR3 length: 17
clone size: NA
V gene: TRBV10-3
J gene: TRBJ2-5
CDR3 protein: CAISEGTSRPRGETQYF
CDR3 DNA: TGTGCCATCAGTGAAGGGACTAGCAGACCGAGAGGGGAGACCCAGTACTTC

D gene: TRBD1
CDR3 length: 15
clone size: NA
V gene: TRBV5-1
J gene: TRBJ2-1
CDR3 protein: CASSGGQTAPNEQFF
CDR3 DNA: TGCGCCAGCAGCGGGGGACAGACGGCGCCGAATGAGCAGTTCTTC

D gene: TRBD1
CDR3 length: 13
clone size: NA
V gene: TRBV28
J gene: TRBJ1-5
CDR3 protein: CASILTGDQPQHF
CDR3 DNA: TGTGCCAGCATCCTCACAGGGGATCAGCCCCAGCATTTT

D gene: NA
CDR3 length: 15
clone size: NA
V gene: TRBV5-1
J gene: TRBJ1-1
CDR3 protein: CASSLGGAKNTEAFF
CDR3 DNA: TGCGCCAGCAGCTTGGGCGGGGCTAAGAACACTGAAGCTTTCTTT

D gene: NA
CDR3 length: 15
clone size: NA
V gene: TRBV19
J gene: TRBJ1-2
CDR3 protein: CASSVPSAGVDGYTF
CDR3 DNA: TGTGCCAGTAGTGTGCCCTCGGCAGGGGTGGATGGCTACACCTTC

D gene: NA
CDR3 length: 16
clone size: once
V gene: TRBV6-1
J gene: TRBJ1-5
CDR3 protein: CASSGIRREGAQPQHF
CDR3 DNA: TGTGCCAGCAGTGGGATCCGCAGGGAGGGTGCTCAGCCCCAGCATTTT

D gene: TRBD1
CDR3 length: 15
clone size: NA
V gene: TRBV4-2
J gene: TRBJ2-3
CDR3 protein: CASSLGTDDTDTQYF
CDR3 DNA: TGTGCCAGCAGCCTCGGGACAGACGACACAGATACGCAGTATTTT

D gene: TRBD2
CDR3 length: 16
clone size: NA
V gene: TRBV4-1
J gene: TRBJ2-3
CDR3 protein: CATQDSLAGYTDTQYF
CDR3 DNA: TGCGCCACCCAGGATAGTCTAGCGGGATACACAGATACGCAGTATTTT

D gene: NA
CDR3 length: 16
clone size: NA
V gene: TRBV7-9
J gene: TRBJ1-3
CDR3 protein: CASSSSQGLVANTIYF
CDR3 DNA: TGTGCCAGCAGCTCGTCACAGGGTTTAGTAGCGAACACCATATATTTT

D gene: TRBD2
CDR3 length: 15
clone size: NA
V gene: TRBV6-2/TRBV6-3
J gene: TRBJ2-7
CDR3 protein: CASSLTRGGGHEQYF
CDR3 DNA: TGTGCCAGCAGTCTTACGCGGGGGGGCGGCCACGAGCAGTACTTC

D gene: NA
CDR3 length: 14
clone size: NA
V gene: TRBV6-5
J gene: TRBJ1-2
CDR3 protein: CASSYMGGGEGYTF
CDR3 DNA: TGTGCCAGCAGTTACATGGGAGGGGGGGAAGGCTACACCTTC

D gene: NA
CDR3 length: 15
clone size: NA
V gene: TRBV6-5
J gene: TRBJ1-6
CDR3 protein: CASTGDTSPNSPLHF
CDR3 DNA: TGTGCCAGCACGGGGGACACTAGTCCCAATTCACCCCTCCACTTT

D gene: NA
CDR3 length: 16
clone size: once
V gene: TRBV6-6
J gene: TRBJ1-4
CDR3 protein: CASSGAAGETNEKLFF
CDR3 DNA: TGTGCCAGCAGCGGAGCGGCTGGGGAAACTAATGAAAAACTGTTTTTT

D gene: TRBD2
CDR3 length: 16
clone size: NA
V gene: TRBV5-1
J gene: TRBJ2-3
CDR3 protein: CASSLGPSGPTDTQYF
CDR3 DNA: TGCGCCAGCAGCTTGGGACCTAGCGGTCCCACAGATACGCAGTATTTT

D gene: NA
CDR3 length: 12
clone size: NA
V gene: TRBV28
J gene: TRBJ2-1
CDR3 protein: CASSLFTGEQFF
CDR3 DNA: TGTGCCAGCAGTTTATTCACTGGAGAGCAGTTCTTC

D gene: TRBD2
CDR3 length: 16
clone size: NA
V gene: TRBV2
J gene: TRBJ2-4
CDR3 protein: CASSPSGGVAKNIQYF
CDR3 DNA: TGTGCCAGCAGCCCATCGGGGGGTGTAGCCAAAAACATTCAGTACTTC

D gene: TRBD1
CDR3 length: 13
clone size: NA
V gene: TRBV13
J gene: TRBJ2-7
CDR3 protein: CASSSGQGPEQYF
CDR3 DNA: TGTGCCAGCAGTTCGGGACAGGGACCCGAGCAGTACTTC

D gene: NA
CDR3 length: 17
clone size: NA
V gene: TRBV2
J gene: TRBJ1-1
CDR3 protein: CASSEALKGKMNTEAFF
CDR3 DNA: TGTGCCAGCAGTGAAGCGCTTAAAGGGAAGATGAACACTGAAGCTTTCTTT

D gene: NA
CDR3 length: 13
clone size: NA
V gene: TRBV6-6
J gene: TRBJ2-2
CDR3 protein: CASSYRDDGELFF
CDR3 DNA: TGTGCCAGCAGTTACAGGGATGACGGGGAGCTGTTTTTT

D gene: TRBD2
CDR3 length: 15
clone size: NA
V gene: TRBV2
J gene: TRBJ2-2
CDR3 protein: CASSVGLLLRGELFF
CDR3 DNA: TGTGCCAGCAGTGTGGGACTACTTCTTCGTGGGGAGCTGTTTTTT

D gene: NA
CDR3 length: 15
clone size: NA
V gene: TRBV4-3
J gene: TRBJ1-2
CDR3 protein: CASSQEFDSLYGYTF
CDR3 DNA: TGCGCCAGCAGCCAAGAGTTTGACAGCCTCTATGGCTACACCTTC

D gene: NA
CDR3 length: 13
clone size: NA
V gene: TRBV5-1
J gene: TRBJ2-7
CDR3 protein: CASSLVSSYEQYF
CDR3 DNA: TGCGCCAGCAGCTTGGTCAGTTCCTACGAGCAGTACTTC

D gene: NA
CDR3 length: 15
clone size: NA
V gene: TRBV6-5
J gene: TRBJ2-5
CDR3 protein: CASSPITGVGETQYF
CDR3 DNA: TGTGCCAGCAGTCCCATTACGGGAGTAGGAGAGACCCAGTACTTC

D gene: TRBD1
CDR3 length: 12
clone size: NA
V gene: TRBV10-2
J gene: TRBJ2-7
CDR3 protein: CASSLTGDEQYF
CDR3 DNA: TGCGCCAGCAGTCTGACAGGGGATGAACAGTACTTC

D gene: NA
CDR3 length: 14
clone size: NA
V gene: TRBV5-1
J gene: TRBJ2-5
CDR3 protein: CASSLTVQGETQYF
CDR3 DNA: TGCGCCAGCAGCTTGACAGTCCAGGGGGAGACCCAGTACTTC

D gene: NA
CDR3 length: 15
clone size: NA
V gene: TRBV10-2
J gene: TRBJ2-3
CDR3 protein: CASSDGLYSGDTQYF
CDR3 DNA: TGCGCCAGCAGTGACGGACTGTATTCGGGCGATACGCAGTATTTT

D gene: TRBD2
CDR3 length: 13
clone size: NA
V gene: TRBV6-1
J gene: TRBJ2-7
CDR3 protein: CASSPGLHYEQYF
CDR3 DNA: TGTGCCAGCTCCCCGGGACTACACTACGAGCAGTACTTC

D gene: NA
CDR3 length: 14
clone size: NA
V gene: TRBV5-1
J gene: TRBJ1-1
CDR3 protein: CASSLLQGGTEAFF
CDR3 DNA: TGCGCCAGCAGCTTGTTACAGGGCGGCACTGAAGCTTTCTTT

D gene: NA
CDR3 length: 15
clone size: NA
V gene: TRBV28
J gene: TRBJ1-5
CDR3 protein: CASSKQRYSNQPQHF
CDR3 DNA: TGTGCCAGCAGTAAACAAAGATATAGCAATCAGCCCCAGCATTTT

D gene: NA
CDR3 length: 15
clone size: NA
V gene: TRBV6-6
J gene: TRBJ1-2
CDR3 protein: CASSPSGAINYGYTF
CDR3 DNA: TGTGCCAGCAGTCCCTCCGGAGCGATAAACTATGGCTACACCTTC

D gene: NA
CDR3 length: 14
clone size: NA
V gene: TRBV19
J gene: TRBJ1-1
CDR3 protein: CASTPAGRPTEAFF
CDR3 DNA: TGTGCCAGTACCCCCGCGGGGCGCCCCACTGAAGCTTTCTTT

D gene: NA
CDR3 length: 16
clone size: NA
V gene: TRBV24-1
J gene: TRBJ2-1
CDR3 protein: CATSDWGQGRGNEQFF
CDR3 DNA: TGTGCCACCAGTGATTGGGGGCAGGGGAGAGGAAATGAGCAGTTCTTC

D gene: TRBD2
CDR3 length: 13
clone size: NA
V gene: TRBV30
J gene: TRBJ2-3
CDR3 protein: CAWSPGGADTQYF
CDR3 DNA: TGTGCCTGGAGCCCCGGGGGGGCAGATACGCAGTATTTT

D gene: NA
CDR3 length: 15
clone size: many
V gene: TRBV28
J gene: TRBJ2-2
CDR3 protein: CASSFVGTNTGELFF
CDR3 DNA: TGTGCCAGCAGTTTCGTCGGGACGAACACCGGGGAGCTGTTTTTT

D gene: NA
CDR3 length: 16
clone size: NA
V gene: TRBV20-1
J gene: TRBJ1-5
CDR3 protein: CSASPNPGGFNQPQHF
CDR3 DNA: TGCAGTGCTAGTCCTAACCCGGGGGGGTTCAATCAGCCCCAGCATTTT

D gene: NA
CDR3 length: 12
clone size: NA
V gene: TRBV2
J gene: TRBJ2-7
CDR3 protein: CASSALSYEQYF
CDR3 DNA: TGTGCCAGCAGCGCTCTCTCCTACGAGCAGTACTTC

D gene: NA
CDR3 length: 13
clone size: NA
V gene: TRBV18
J gene: TRBJ1-1
CDR3 protein: CASSPVVGTEAFF
CDR3 DNA: TGTGCCAGCTCACCAGTGGTGGGCACTGAAGCTTTCTTT

D gene: NA
CDR3 length: 13
clone size: NA
V gene: TRBV6-5
J gene: TRBJ1-2
CDR3 protein: CASSSKVFTGYTF
CDR3 DNA: TGTGCCAGCAGTTCGAAGGTGTTCACCGGCTACACCTTC

D gene: NA
CDR3 length: 14
clone size: NA
V gene: TRBV7-2
J gene: TRBJ2-2
CDR3 protein: CASSLGRGPGELFF
CDR3 DNA: TGTGCCAGCAGCTTAGGACGGGGCCCCGGGGAGCTGTTTTTT